This T cell receptor (beta chain) was sequenced during a study of blood T cells in healthy people across ages. Study outcomes and limitations: Long-lived donors had more naive CD4+ cells and higher diversity than aged donors. Estimated diversity across one million T cells was deemed an underestimate.

The authors ran a second PCR of about 7 to 11 cycles using a sample-barcoded 5' primer and a J-beta primer mix. TCRdb re-called the 5' RACE reads with MiXCR, one entry per CDR3 protein. The profile covers about 1.1 million distinct CDR3 sequences, with roughly two fifths appearing a single time and approximately 14% taken by the ten largest. This clonotype was picked up a small number of times. Its antigen is unidentified. From germline, CDR1 is SEHNR and CDR2 FQNEAQ (reference sequence). This CDR3 comprises 14 residues. V shed 5 bases, J shed 3 bases, and the junction held 5 bases outside the gene matches.

The clonotype was recovered from a man aged 18 to 30 in good health. This chain links TRBV7-9 with TRBJ1-1; 8 bases match TRBD1. The specimen sequenced was blood. CDR3 residues: CASSVDRADTEAFF. CDR3 nucleotides: TGTGCCAGCAGCGTGGACAGGGCCGACACTGAAGCTTTCTTT.